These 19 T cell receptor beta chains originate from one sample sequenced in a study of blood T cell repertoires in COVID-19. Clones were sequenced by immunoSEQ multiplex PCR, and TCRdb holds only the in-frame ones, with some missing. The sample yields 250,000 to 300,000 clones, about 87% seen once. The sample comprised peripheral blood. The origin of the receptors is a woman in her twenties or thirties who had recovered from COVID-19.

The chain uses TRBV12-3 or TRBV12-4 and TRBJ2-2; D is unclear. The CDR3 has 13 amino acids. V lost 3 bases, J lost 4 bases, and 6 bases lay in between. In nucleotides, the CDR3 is TGTGCCAGCAGTTTTGAGGTCACCGGGGAGCTGTTTTTT. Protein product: CASSFEVTGELFF.

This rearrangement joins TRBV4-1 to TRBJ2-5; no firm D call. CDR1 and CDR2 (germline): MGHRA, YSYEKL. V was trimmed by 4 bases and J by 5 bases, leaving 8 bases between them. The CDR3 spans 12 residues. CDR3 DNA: TGCGCCAGCAGCCCCCCTAGTGAGACCCAGTACTTC. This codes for CASSPPSETQYF.

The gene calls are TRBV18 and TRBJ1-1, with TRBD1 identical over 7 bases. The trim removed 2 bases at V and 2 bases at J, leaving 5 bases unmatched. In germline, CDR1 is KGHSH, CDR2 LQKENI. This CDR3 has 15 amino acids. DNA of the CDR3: TGTGCCAGCTCACCAGAGGGACAGATAAACACTGAAGCTTTCTTT. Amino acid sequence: CASSPEGQINTEAFF.

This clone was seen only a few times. The CDR3 bases are TGTGCCAGCAGTTTGATGAGGGACAGGGGTCTCCAGCCCCAGCATTTT. Translating gives CASSLMRDRGLQPQHF. The chain carries TRBV28 and TRBJ1-5, with 10 positions matching TRBD1. V lost 3 bases and J lost 7; bases outside the gene matches: 9. The CDR3 sequence is 16 residues long. Germline values: CDR1 MDHEN, CDR2 SYDVKM. Drawing the rest from reference TRBV28 and TRBJ1-5, the complete variable domain is DVKVTQSSRYLVKRTGEKVFLECVQDMDHENMFWYRQDPGLGLRLIYFSYDVKMKEKGDIPEGYSVSREKKERFSLILESASTNQTSMYLCASSLMRDRGLQPQHFGDGTRLSIL.

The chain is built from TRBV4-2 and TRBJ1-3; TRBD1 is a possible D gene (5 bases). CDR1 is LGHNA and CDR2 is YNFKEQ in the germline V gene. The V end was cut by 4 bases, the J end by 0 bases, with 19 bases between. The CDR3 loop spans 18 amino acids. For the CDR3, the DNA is TGTGCCAGCAGCCTGGAGACCGGGACTGGTGTCTCTGGAAACACCATATATTTT. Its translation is CASSLETGTGVSGNTIYF.

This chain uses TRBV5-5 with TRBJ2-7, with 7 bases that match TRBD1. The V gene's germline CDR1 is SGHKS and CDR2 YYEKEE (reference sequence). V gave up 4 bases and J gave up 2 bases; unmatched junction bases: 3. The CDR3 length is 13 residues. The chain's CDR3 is CASSIGQAYEQYF. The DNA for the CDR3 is TGTGCCAGCAGCATCGGACAGGCCTACGAGCAGTACTTC.

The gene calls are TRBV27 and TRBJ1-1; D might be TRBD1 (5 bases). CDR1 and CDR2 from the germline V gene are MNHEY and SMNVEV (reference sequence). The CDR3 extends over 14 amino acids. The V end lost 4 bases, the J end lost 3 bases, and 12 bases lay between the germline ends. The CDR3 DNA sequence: TGTGCCAGCAGTTCCCTGGGGGGGGACACTGAAGCTTTCTTT. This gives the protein CASSSLGGDTEAFF.

In DNA, the CDR3 is TGTGCCAGCAGAACGGGACAGGGGACCTACAATGAGCAGTTCTTC. It is translated as CASRTGQGTYNEQFF. The chain carries TRBV6-5 and TRBJ2-1, with 10 bases aligning to TRBD1. CDR1 is MNHEY and CDR2 is SVGAGI in the germline V gene. The V and J ends lost 6 bases and 2 bases, in that order; junction bases with no gene match: 4. The CDR3 sequence is 15 residues long.

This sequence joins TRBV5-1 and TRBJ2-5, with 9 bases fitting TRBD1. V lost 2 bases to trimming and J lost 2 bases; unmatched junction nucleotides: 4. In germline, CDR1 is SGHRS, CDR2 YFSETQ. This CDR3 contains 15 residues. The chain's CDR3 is CASSFSGTGQETQYF. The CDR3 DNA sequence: TGCGCCAGCAGCTTTTCCGGGACAGGGCAAGAGACCCAGTACTTC.

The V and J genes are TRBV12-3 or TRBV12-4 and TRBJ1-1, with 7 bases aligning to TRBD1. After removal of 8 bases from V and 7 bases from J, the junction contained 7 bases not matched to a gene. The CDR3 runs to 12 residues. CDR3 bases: TGTGCCAGCGCAGTCCGGGACAGTGAAGCTTTCTTT. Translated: CASAVRDSEAFF.

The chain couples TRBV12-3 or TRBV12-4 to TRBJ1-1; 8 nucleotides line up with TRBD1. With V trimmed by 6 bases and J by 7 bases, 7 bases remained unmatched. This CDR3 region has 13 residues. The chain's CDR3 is CASRTTGTGEAFF. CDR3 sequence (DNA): TGTGCCAGCAGAACCACCGGGACAGGTGAAGCTTTCTTT.

CDR3 region: CASSGQPGGGGGELFF. The DNA of the CDR3 is TGTGCCAGCAGCGGCCAGCCCGGCGGGGGGGGCGGGGAGCTGTTTTTT. This sequence joins TRBV7-2 and TRBJ2-2; TRBD2 matches 9 bases. CDR1 and CDR2 (germline): SGHTA, FQGNSA. The CDR3 spans 16 residues. Trimming removed 5 bases from V and 7 bases from J; junction bases left unmatched: 11. Full variable domain (missing parts from reference TRBV7-2 and TRBJ2-2): GAGVSQSPSNKVTEKGKDVELRCDPISGHTALYWYRQSLGQGLEFLIYFQGNSAPDKSGLPSDRFSAERTGGSVSTLTIQRTQQEDSAVYLCASSGQPGGGGGELFFGEGSRLTVL.

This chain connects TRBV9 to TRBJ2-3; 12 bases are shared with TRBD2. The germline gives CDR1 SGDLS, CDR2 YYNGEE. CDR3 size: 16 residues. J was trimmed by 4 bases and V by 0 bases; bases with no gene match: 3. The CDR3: CASSVGTSGVSDTQYF. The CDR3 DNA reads TGTGCCAGCAGCGTAGGGACTAGCGGGGTGTCAGATACGCAGTATTTT.

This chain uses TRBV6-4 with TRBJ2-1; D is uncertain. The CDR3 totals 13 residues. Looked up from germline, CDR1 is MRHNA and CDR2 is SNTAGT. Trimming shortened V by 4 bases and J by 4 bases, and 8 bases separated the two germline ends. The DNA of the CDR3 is TGTGCCAGCAGTGCCAGAGCGTACAATGAGCAGTTCTTC. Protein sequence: CASSARAYNEQFF.

CDR3 in DNA: TGTGCCAGCAGCTCCGACAGGGGGCCAGAGGGCTATGGCTACACCTTC. Translating it yields CASSSDRGPEGYGYTF. This sequence joins TRBV27 and TRBJ1-2; 10 bases align to TRBD1. Germline values: CDR1 MNHEY, CDR2 SMNVEV (reference sequence). The CDR3 runs to 16 residues. After removal of 6 bases from V and 4 bases from J, the junction contained 11 bases not matched to a gene.

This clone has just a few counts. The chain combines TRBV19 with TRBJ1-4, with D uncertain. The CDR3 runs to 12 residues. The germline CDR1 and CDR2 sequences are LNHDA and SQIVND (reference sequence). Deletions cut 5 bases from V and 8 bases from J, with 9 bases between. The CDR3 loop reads CASSFSDEKLFF. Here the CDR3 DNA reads TGTGCCAGTAGTTTCAGCGACGAAAAACTGTTTTTT.

CDR3 DNA sequence: TGTGCCAGCAGGAGACAGGGCACCGGGGAGCTGTTTTTT. Its translation: CASRRQGTGELFF. This chain connects TRBV12-3 or TRBV12-4 to TRBJ2-2; the match to TRBD1 covers 7 bases. Losses at the gene ends were 6 bases for V and 4 bases for J; bases not matched to a gene: 2. The length of the CDR3 is 13 residues.

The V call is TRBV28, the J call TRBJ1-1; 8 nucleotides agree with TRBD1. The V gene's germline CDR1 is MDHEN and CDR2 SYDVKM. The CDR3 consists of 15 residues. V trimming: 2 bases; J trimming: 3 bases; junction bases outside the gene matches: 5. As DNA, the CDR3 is TGTGCCAGCAGTTTAGGCGACAGGGGAGACACTGAAGCTTTCTTT. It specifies CASSLGDRGDTEAFF.

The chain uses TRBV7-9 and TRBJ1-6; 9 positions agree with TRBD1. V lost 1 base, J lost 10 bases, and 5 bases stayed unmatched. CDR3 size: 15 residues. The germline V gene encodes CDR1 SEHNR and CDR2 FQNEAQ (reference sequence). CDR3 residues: CASSLGGTGLSPLHF. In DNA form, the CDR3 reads TGTGCCAGCAGCTTAGGGGGGACAGGGTTGTCACCCCTCCACTTT.